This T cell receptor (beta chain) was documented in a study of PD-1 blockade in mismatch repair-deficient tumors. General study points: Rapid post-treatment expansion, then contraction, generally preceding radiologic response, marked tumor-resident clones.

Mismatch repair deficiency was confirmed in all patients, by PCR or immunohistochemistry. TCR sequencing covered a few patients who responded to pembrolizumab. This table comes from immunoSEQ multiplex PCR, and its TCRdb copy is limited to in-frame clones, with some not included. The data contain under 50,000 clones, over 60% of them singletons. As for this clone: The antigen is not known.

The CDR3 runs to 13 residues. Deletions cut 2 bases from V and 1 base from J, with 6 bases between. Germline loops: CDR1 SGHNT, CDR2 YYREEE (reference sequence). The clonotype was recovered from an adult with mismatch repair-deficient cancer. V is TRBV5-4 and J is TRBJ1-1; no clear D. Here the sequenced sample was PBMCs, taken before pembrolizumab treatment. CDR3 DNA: TGTGCCAGCAGCTTCGACCGGAACACTGAAGCTTTCTTT. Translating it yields CASSFDRNTEAFF.